This TCR beta chain was identified in a study of response to subunit inactivated influenza vaccine. The CDR3 sequence is 15 residues long. V was trimmed by 8 bases and J by 6 bases, leaving 23 bases between them. Germline CDR1 reads SGHKS; CDR2 reads YYEKEE (reference sequence). Each CDR3 protein gets one entry after TCRdb re-called the RT-PCR reads with MiXCR. In the table there are approximately 570,000 distinct CDR3 sequences, less than 8% of which are singletons. This receptor was taken from a man between 50 and 70 years old who received an inactivated influenza vaccine. The source was PBMCs from blood, collected less than 30 months after vaccination. The chain is built from TRBV5-5 and TRBJ1-1, with D perhaps TRBD1 (5 bases). The CDR3 protein is CASSGSGRDVAEAFF. CDR3 DNA: TGTGCCAGTTCTGGGTCGGGGCGTGACGTCGCTGAAGCTTTCTTT. Filled out from reference TRBV5-5 and TRBJ1-1, the complete variable domain reads DAGVTQSPTHLIKTRGQQVTLRCSPISGHKSVSWYQQVLGQGPQFIFQYYEKEERGRGNFPDRFSARQFPNYSSELNVNALLLGDSALYLCASSGSGRDVAEAFFGQGTRLTVV.